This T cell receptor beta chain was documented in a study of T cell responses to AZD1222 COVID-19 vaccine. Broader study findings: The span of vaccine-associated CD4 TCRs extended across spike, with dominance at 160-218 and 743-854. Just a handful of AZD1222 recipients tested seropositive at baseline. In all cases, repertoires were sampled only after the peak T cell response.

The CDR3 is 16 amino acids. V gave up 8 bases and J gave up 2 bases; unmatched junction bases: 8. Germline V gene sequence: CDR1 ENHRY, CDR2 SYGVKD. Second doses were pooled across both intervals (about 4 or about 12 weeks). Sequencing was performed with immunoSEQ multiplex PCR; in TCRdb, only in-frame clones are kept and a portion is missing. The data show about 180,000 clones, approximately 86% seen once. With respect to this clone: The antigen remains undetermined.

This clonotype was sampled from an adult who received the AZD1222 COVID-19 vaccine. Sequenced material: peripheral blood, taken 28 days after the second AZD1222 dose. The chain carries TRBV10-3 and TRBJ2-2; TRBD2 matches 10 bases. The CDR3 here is CAIGKSGGVNTGELFF. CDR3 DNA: TGTGCCATCGGGAAGAGCGGGGGGGTAAACACCGGGGAGCTGTTTTTT.